Shown below are 10 T cell receptor beta chains from a single sample sequenced in a study of memory CD4+ T cells and cytomegalovirus serostatus. Single viable CD3+CD4+CD8-CD45RO+ cells were sorted as the memory CD4+ T cells. The data were produced by immunoSEQ multiplex PCR, yet TCRdb's version contains in-frame clones alone and is incomplete. Of about 82,000 clones listed, approximately 80% are singletons. Material for sequencing was memory CD4+ T cells from blood. Source of these receptors: an adult in good health and CMV-seronegative.

This clone was counted a single time. The chain links TRBV5-4 to TRBJ2-3; D may correspond to TRBD1 or TRBD2 (5 bases each). The germline V gene has CDR1 SGHNT and CDR2 YYREEE (reference sequence). This CDR3 is built from 17 residues. V gave up 3 bases and J gave up 4 bases, with 21 bases separating them. The DNA for the CDR3 is TGTGCCAGCAGCTCCCGGGACCGAGGGCCCAGGGCAGATACGCAGTATTTT. Its protein is CASSSRDRGPRADTQYF.

The chain's CDR3 is CASSQDARTGYTPLHF. CDR3 DNA sequence: TGCGCCAGCAGCCAAGATGCCCGGACAGGCTATACACCCCTCCACTTT. The V and J genes are TRBV4-1 and TRBJ1-6; TRBD1 aligns across 7 bases. Germline V gene lookup returns CDR1 MGHRA and CDR2 YSYEKL. The junction had 10 bases not matched to a gene; V was cut back by 0 bases and J by 11 bases. The CDR3 is made up of 16 amino acids.

V usage is TRBV4-2 and J usage is TRBJ1-2; D might be TRBD1 (6 bases). The CDR3 totals 16 residues. V lost 0 bases to trimming and J lost 3 bases, with 14 bases between them. Germline lookup yields CDR1 LGHNA and CDR2 YNFKEQ. CDR3 in DNA: TGTGCCAGCAGCCAAGATCTCTCGGACAGTTACTATGGCTACACCTTC. It codes for CASSQDLSDSYYGYTF.

This rearrangement joins TRBV7-2 to TRBJ1-1; D unclear. The CDR3 totals 14 residues. Trimming took 1 base from V and 4 from J, leaving 10 bases between them. Germline values: CDR1 SGHTA, CDR2 FQGNSA. CDR3 nucleotide sequence: TGTGCCAGCAGCTTAGGGGGTACGCGCACTGAAGCTTTCTTT. Protein: CASSLGGTRTEAFF.

The chain links TRBV7-2 to TRBJ1-4; D is perhaps TRBD1 (5 bases). Deletions cut 5 bases from V and 4 bases from J, with 14 bases between. CDR1 is SGHTA, CDR2 FQGNSA, per germline. The CDR3 extends over 15 amino acids. As DNA, the CDR3 is TGTGCCAGCAGCGCCGGGGACCGAGATAATGAAAAACTGTTTTTT. This gives the protein CASSAGDRDNEKLFF.

The chain links TRBV7-2 to TRBJ1-3; D possibly corresponds to TRBD1 (5 bases). This CDR3 region has 16 residues. The V gene lost 3 bases and the J gene lost 2 bases, with 14 bases spanning the gap. Germline-derived CDR1 and CDR2 are SGHTA and FQGNSA. The chain's CDR3 is CASSFQLGQAGNTIYF. CDR3 bases: TGTGCCAGCAGCTTCCAACTGGGGCAGGCTGGAAACACCATATATTTT.

The rearrangement uses TRBV7-8 and TRBJ2-1; 11 positions match TRBD2. Germline values: CDR1 SGHVS, CDR2 FQNEAQ. The trim removed 1 base at V and 6 bases at J, leaving 2 bases unmatched. The CDR3 sequence is 15 residues long. The CDR3 protein is CASSLDSGGANEQFF. The CDR3 DNA follows: TGTGCCAGCAGCTTAGATAGCGGGGGGGCCAATGAGCAGTTCTTC.

The chain joins TRBV7-3 to TRBJ2-2; D may match TRBD1 or TRBD2 (5 bases each). Germline CDR1 is SGHTA and CDR2 is FQGTGA. The CDR3 is 16 residues long. V was clipped by 5 bases and J by 1 base, with 14 bases between them. CDR3 DNA: TGTGCCAGCAGCCCGCATGGGACGGTGAACACCGGGGAGCTGTTTTTT. Its protein product is CASSPHGTVNTGELFF. The whole variable domain, filled in from reference TRBV7-3 and TRBJ2-2, reads GAGVSQTPSNKVTEKGKYVELRCDPISGHTALYWYRQSLGQGPEFLIYFQGTGAADDSGLPNDRFFAVRPEGSVSTLKIQRTERGDSAVYLCASSPHGTVNTGELFFGEGSRLTVL.

The chain is built from TRBV7-2 and TRBJ2-5, with 10 bases identical to TRBD1. The CDR3 spans 16 residues. CDR1 is SGHTA, CDR2 FQGNSA, per germline. With V trimmed by 5 bases and J by 1 base, 7 bases remained unmatched. The CDR3 loop is CASSPRQGAFQETQYF. The DNA for the CDR3 is TGTGCCAGCAGCCCCCGACAGGGGGCTTTCCAAGAGACCCAGTACTTC.

The chain uses TRBV7-2 and TRBJ1-1; possibly TRBD1 for D (5 bases). Trimming pared 5 bases from V and 2 bases from J, leaving 15 bases between. CDR3 length equals 15 residues. CDR1 and CDR2 from the germline V gene are SGHTA and FQGNSA. DNA for the CDR3: TGTGCCAGCAGCCTAATAATCCAGGGAAACACTGAAGCTTTCTTT. Protein: CASSLIIQGNTEAFF.